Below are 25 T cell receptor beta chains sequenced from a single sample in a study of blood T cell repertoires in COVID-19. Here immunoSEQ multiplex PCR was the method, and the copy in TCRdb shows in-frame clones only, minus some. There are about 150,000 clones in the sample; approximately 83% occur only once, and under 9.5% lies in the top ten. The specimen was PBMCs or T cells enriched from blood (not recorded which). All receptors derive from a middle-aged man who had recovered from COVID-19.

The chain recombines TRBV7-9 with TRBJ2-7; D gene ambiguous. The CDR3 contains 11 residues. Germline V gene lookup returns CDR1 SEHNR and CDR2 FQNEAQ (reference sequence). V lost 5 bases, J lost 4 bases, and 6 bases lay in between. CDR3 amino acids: CASSPTYEQYF. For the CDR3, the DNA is TGTGCCAGCAGCCCCACTTACGAGCAGTACTTC. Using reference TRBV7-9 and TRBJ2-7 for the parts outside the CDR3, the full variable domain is DTGVSQNPRHKITKRGQNVTFRCDPISEHNRLYWYRQTLGQGPEFLTYFQNEAQLEKSRLLSDRFSAERPKGSFSTLEIQRTEQGDSAMYLCASSPTYEQYFGPGTRLTVT.

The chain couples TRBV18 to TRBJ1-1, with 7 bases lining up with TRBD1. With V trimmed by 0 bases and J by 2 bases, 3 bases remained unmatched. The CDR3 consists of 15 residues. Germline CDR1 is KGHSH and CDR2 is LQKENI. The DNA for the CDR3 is TGTGCCAGCTCACCACCGGCAGGGGGAAACACTGAAGCTTTCTTT. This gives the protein CASSPPAGGNTEAFF. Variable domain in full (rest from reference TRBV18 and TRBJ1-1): NAGVMQNPRHLVRRRGQEARLRCSPMKGHSHVYWYRQLPEEGLKFMVYLQKENIIDESGMPKERFSAEFPKEGPSILRIQQVVRGDSAAYFCASSPPAGGNTEAFFGQGTRLTVV.

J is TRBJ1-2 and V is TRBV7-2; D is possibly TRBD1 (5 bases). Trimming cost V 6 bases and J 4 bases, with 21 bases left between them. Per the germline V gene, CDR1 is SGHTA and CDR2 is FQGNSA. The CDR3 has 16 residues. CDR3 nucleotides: TGTGCCAGCAGGTCTATGTCAGGGCCGCTAGGCTATGGCTACACCTTC. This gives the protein CASRSMSGPLGYGYTF.

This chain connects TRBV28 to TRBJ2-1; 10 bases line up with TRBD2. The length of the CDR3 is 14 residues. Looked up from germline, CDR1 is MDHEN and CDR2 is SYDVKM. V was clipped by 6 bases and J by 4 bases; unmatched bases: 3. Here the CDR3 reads CASRSGGAYNEQFF. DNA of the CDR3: TGTGCCAGCAGGAGCGGGGGGGCGTACAATGAGCAGTTCTTC.

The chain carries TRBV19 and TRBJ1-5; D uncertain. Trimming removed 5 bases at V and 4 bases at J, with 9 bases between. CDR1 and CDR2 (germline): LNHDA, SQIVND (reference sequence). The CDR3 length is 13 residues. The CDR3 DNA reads TGTGCCAGTAGTTTTTCTGTAAATCAGCCCCAGCATTTT. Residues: CASSFSVNQPQHF. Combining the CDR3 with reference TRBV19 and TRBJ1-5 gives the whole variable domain DGGITQSPKYLFRKEGQNVTLSCEQNLNHDAMYWYRQDPGQGLRLIYYSQIVNDFQKGDIAEGYSVSREKKESFPLTVTSAQKNPTAFYLCASSFSVNQPQHFGDGTRLSIL.

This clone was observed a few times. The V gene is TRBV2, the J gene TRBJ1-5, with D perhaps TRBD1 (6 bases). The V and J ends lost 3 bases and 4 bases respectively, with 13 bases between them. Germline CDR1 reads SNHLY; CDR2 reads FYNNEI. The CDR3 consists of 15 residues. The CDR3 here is CASSDSAGENQPQHF. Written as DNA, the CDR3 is TGTGCCAGCAGTGATTCAGCAGGGGAGAATCAGCCCCAGCATTTT.

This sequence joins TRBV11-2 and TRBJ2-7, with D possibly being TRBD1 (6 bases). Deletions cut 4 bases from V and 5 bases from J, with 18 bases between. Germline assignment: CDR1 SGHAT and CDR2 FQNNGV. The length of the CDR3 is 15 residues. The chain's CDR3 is CASSSMGQGNDEQYF. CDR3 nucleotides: TGTGCCAGCAGCTCGATGGGGCAGGGGAACGACGAGCAGTACTTC. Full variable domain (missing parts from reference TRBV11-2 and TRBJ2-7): EAGVAQSPRYKIIEKRQSVAFWCNPISGHATLYWYQQILGQGPKLLIQFQNNGVVDDSQLPKDRFSAERLKGVDSTLKIQPAKLEDSAVYLCASSSMGQGNDEQYFGPGTRLTVT.

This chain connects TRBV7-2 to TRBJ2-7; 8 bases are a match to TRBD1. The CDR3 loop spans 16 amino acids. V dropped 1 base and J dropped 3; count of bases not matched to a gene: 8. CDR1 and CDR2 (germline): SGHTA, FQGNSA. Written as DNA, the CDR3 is TGTGCCAGCAGCTTAGGATTGGGCAGGGGGCTCTACGAGCAGTACTTC. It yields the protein CASSLGLGRGLYEQYF. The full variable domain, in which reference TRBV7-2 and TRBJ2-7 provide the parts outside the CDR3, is GAGVSQSPSNKVTEKGKDVELRCDPISGHTALYWYRQSLGQGLEFLIYFQGNSAPDKSGLPSDRFSAERTGGSVSTLTIQRTQQEDSAVYLCASSLGLGRGLYEQYFGPGTRLTVT.

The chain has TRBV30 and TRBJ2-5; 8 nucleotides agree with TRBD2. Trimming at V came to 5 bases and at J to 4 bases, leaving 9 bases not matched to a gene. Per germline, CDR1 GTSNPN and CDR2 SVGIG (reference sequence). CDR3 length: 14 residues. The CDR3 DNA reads TGTGCCTGGCGGTGGTCGGGGGGGCTAGAGACCCAGTACTTC. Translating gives CAWRWSGGLETQYF.

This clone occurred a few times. Here the CDR3 DNA reads TGTGCCTGGAGGGGCCAGTCCTCTGGAAACACCATATATTTT. Its protein product is CAWRGQSSGNTIYF. The V gene is TRBV30, the J gene TRBJ1-3, with D uncertain. V lost 3 bases to trimming and J lost 0 bases, with 9 bases between them. The CDR3 runs 14 residues. Per the germline V gene, CDR1 is GTSNPN and CDR2 is SVGIG (reference sequence).

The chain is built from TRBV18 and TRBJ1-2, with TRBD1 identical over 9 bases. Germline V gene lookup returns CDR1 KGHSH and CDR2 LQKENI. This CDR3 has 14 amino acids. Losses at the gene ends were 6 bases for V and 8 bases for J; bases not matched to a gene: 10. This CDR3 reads CASSPDRGSGGYTF. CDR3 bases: TGTGCCAGCTCTCCGGACAGGGGATCAGGGGGCTACACCTTC.

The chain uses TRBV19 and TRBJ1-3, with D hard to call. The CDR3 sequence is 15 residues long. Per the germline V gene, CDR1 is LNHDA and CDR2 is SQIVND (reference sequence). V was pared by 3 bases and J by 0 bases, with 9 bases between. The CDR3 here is CASSISPSSGNTIYF. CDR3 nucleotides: TGTGCCAGTAGTATCAGCCCTAGCTCTGGAAACACCATATATTTT.

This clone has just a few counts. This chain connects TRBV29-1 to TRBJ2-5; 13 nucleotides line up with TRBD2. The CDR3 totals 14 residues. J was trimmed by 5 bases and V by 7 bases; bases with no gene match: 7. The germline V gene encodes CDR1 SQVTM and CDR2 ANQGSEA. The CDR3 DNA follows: TGCAGCGCCTCCGGGACTAGCGGGGTTGAGACCCAGTACTTC. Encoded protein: CSASGTSGVETQYF.

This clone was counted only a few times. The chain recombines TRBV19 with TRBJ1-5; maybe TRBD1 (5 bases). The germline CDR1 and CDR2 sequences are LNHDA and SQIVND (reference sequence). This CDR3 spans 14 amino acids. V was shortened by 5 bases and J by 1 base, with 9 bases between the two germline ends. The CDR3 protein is CASSPGLSNQPQHF. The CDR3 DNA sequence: TGTGCCAGTAGTCCAGGGTTGAGCAATCAGCCCCAGCATTTT.

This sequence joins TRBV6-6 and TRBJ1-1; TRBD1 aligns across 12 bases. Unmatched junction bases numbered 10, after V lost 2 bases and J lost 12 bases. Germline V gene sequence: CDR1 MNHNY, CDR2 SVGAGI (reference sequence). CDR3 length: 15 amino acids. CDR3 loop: CASSYRGQGALSPFF. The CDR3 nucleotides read TGTGCCAGCAGTTACAGGGGACAGGGGGCGCTGAGCCCTTTCTTT.

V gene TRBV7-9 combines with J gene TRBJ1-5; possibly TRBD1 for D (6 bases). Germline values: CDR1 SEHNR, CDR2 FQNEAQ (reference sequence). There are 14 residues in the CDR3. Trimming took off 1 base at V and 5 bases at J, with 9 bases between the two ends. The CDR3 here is CASSLEDSYQPQHF. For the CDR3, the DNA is TGTGCCAGCAGCTTAGAGGACAGTTATCAGCCCCAGCATTTT.

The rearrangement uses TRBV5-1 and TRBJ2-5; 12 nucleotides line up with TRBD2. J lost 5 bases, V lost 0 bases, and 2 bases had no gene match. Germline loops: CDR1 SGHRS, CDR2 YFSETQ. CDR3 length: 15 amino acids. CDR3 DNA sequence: TGCGCCAGCAGCTTGGCTAGCGGGGGGGTCGAGACCCAGTACTTC. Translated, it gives CASSLASGGVETQYF.

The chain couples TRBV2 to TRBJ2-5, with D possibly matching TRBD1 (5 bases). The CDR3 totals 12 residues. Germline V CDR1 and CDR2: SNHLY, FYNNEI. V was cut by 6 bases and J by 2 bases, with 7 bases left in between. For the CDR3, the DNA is TGTGCCAGCAGGACAGATCAAGAGACCCAGTACTTC. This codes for CASRTDQETQYF.

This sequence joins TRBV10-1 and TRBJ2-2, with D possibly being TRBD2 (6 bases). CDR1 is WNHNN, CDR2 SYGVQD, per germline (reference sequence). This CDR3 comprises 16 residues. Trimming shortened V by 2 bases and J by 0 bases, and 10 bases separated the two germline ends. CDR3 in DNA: TGCGCCAGCAGTGAGCTTGCGGGAACGAACACCGGGGAGCTGTTTTTT. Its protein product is CASSELAGTNTGELFF.

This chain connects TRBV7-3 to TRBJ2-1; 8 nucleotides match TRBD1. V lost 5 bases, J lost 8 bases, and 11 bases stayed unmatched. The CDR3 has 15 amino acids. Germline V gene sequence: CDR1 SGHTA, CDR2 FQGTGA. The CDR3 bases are TGTGCCAGCAGCCTCCCAGGGGGCGCCCTCGATGAGCAGTTCTTC. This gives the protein CASSLPGGALDEQFF.

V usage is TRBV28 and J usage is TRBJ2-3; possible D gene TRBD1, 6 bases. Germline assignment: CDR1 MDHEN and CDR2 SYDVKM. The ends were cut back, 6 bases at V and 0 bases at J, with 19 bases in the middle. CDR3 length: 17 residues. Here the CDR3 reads CASSPQGLGLSTDTQYF. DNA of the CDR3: TGTGCCAGCAGCCCACAGGGTTTGGGGTTGAGCACAGATACGCAGTATTTT.

Written as DNA, the CDR3 is TGTGCCAGCAGCTTCCCAGAGGAGGGGGCAGGCTATGGCTACACCTTC. This translates into CASSFPEEGAGYGYTF. This rearrangement joins TRBV11-2 to TRBJ1-2, with TRBD1 matching 7 bases. Germline V gene data show CDR1 as SGHAT and CDR2 as FQNNGV. The CDR3 has 16 amino acids. Trimming took 3 bases from V and 4 from J; bases not matched to a gene: 11.

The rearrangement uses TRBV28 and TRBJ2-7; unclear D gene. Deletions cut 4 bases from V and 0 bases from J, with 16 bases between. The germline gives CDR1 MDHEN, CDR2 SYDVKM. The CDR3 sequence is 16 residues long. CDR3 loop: CASSSLGFQVSYEQYF. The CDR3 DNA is TGTGCCAGCAGTTCCTTAGGCTTTCAGGTCTCCTACGAGCAGTACTTC.

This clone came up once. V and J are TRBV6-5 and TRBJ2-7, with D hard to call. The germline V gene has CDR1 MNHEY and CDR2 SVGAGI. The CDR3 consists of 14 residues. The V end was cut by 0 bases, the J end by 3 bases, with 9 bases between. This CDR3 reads CASSYSGPVYEQYF. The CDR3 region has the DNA TGTGCCAGCAGTTACTCGGGCCCAGTCTACGAGCAGTACTTC.

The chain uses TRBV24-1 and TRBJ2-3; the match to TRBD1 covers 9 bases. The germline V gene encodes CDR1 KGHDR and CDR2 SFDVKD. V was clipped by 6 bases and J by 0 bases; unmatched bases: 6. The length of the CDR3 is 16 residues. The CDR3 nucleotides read TGTGCCACCAGTCATACCGGGACAGGGAGCACAGATACGCAGTATTTT. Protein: CATSHTGTGSTDTQYF.